Listed below are T cell receptor beta chains from one sample, sequenced in a study of cytomegalovirus exposure and HLA in healthy donors. Here immunoSEQ multiplex PCR was the method, and the copy in TCRdb shows in-frame clones only, minus some. The sample holds 110,000 to 150,000 clones, more than 70% seen once. Source material: PBMCs. The origin of the receptors is a middle-aged man in good health and CMV-seronegative. CDR3s include the opening cysteine and the closing phenylalanine or tryptophan. D genes are given only for firm matches.

TRBD1	TRBV19	TRBJ2-7	CASSYSGTGGGGQYF
TRBD1	TRBV6-5	TRBJ2-7	CASSPNQGAYEQYF
NA	TRBV25-1	TRBJ2-7	CASSESGRANSYEQYF
NA	TRBV27	TRBJ2-7	CASSLASYDEQYF
TRBD1	TRBV6-5	TRBJ1-1	CASSYHWTGNTEAFF
NA	TRBV4-1	TRBJ1-5	CASSPVVILEPQHF
NA	TRBV5-4	TRBJ2-5	CASSLTGTQRTQYF
TRBD1	TRBV6-5	TRBJ1-2	CASSVDQTGSSYTF
TRBD1	TRBV9	TRBJ1-2	CASSSTGTYGYTF
TRBD1	TRBV29-1	TRBJ1-5	CSVKDRGVGVNQPQHF
TRBD2	TRBV7-3	TRBJ2-3	CASRASGTLTDTQYF
NA	TRBV19	TRBJ2-7	CASSIHVPTGDYEQYF
NA	TRBV11-3	TRBJ2-1	CASSLDLGGAPEQFF
NA	TRBV27	TRBJ2-7	CASSLRETSSYEQYF
NA	TRBV19	TRBJ1-1	CASSMSGFTEAFF
NA	TRBV19	TRBJ1-5	CASSGEFNQPQHF
NA	TRBV19	TRBJ2-1	CAARSYNEQFF
NA	TRBV5-1	TRBJ2-1	CASSLESGGRNEQFF
NA	TRBV11-2	TRBJ2-6	CASSATRGAGANVLTF
NA	TRBV27	TRBJ1-5	CATRDANLAQPQHF
NA	TRBV4-3	TRBJ1-2	CASSQDGRGRRHGYTF
TRBD1	TRBV5-6	TRBJ2-7	CASSYTGTGYEQYF
NA	TRBV11-1	TRBJ1-6	CASSWTANNSPLHF
NA	TRBV28	TRBJ2-1	CASSSEYSSSYNEQFF
NA	TRBV5-1	TRBJ2-7	CASSEQGASYEQYF
NA	TRBV28	TRBJ2-7	CGPHSYEQYF
TRBD2	TRBV28	TRBJ2-7	CASSYPSGESYSYEQYF
NA	TRBV6-1	TRBJ1-4	CASSSIKKLFF
TRBD1	TRBV6-5	TRBJ1-6	CASSYDRGPGSPLHF
NA	TRBV9	TRBJ1-6	CASSVERLNSPLHF
TRBD1	TRBV28	TRBJ2-7	CASSFDRGSSYEQYF
TRBD1	TRBV19	TRBJ1-2	CASSKGPGQGSGGYTF
TRBD1	TRBV2	TRBJ2-7	CASSLPGTVNSYEQYF
NA	TRBV9	TRBJ1-2	CASSVGRVNDYGYTF
NA	TRBV25-1	TRBJ2-2	CASSEGLRTFDTGELFF
NA	TRBV9	TRBJ2-5	CASSGSGTQYF
NA	TRBV7-2	TRBJ1-1	CASSRAPGEGTEAFF
NA	TRBV5-4	TRBJ1-2	CASSLAQDNYGYTF
NA	TRBV7-9	TRBJ2-5	CASSPPMELVYQETQYF
TRBD2	TRBV7-6	TRBJ2-1	CASSRGGGISSYNEQFF
TRBD1	TRBV15	TRBJ2-7	CATSRGTGVGVARF
TRBD1	TRBV15	TRBJ1-5	CATSSRTGSQPQHF